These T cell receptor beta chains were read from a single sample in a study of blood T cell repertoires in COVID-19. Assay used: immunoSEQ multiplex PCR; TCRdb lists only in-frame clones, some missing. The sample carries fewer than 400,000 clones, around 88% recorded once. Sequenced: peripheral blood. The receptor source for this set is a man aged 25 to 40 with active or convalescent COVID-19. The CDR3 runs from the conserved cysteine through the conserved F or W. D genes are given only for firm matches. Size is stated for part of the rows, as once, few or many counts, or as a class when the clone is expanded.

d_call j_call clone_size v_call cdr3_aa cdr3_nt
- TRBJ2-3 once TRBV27 CASSYRVPVTDTQYF TGTGCCAGCAGTTACCGGGTCCCCGTCACAGATACGCAGTATTTT
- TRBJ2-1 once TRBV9 CASSYGEIEQFF TGTGCCAGCAGCTACGGAGAGATTGAGCAGTTCTTC
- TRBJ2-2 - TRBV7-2 CASSLARQTFTGELFF TGTGCCAGCAGCTTAGCCCGACAGACCTTCACCGGGGAGCTGTTTTTT
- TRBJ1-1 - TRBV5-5 CASSFNPGDTEAFF TGTGCCAGCAGCTTTAACCCGGGGGACACTGAAGCTTTCTTT
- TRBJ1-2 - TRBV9 CASSYSGNGGYTF TGTGCCAGCAGCTATTCGGGAAATGGTGGCTACACCTTC
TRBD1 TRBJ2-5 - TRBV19 CASSADRGLETQYF TGTGCCAGTAGTGCGGACAGGGGGCTTGAGACCCAGTACTTC
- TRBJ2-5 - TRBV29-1 CSVRGEETQYF TGCAGCGTTCGGGGTGAAGAGACCCAGTACTTC
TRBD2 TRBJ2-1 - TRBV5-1 CASSLTSGTNEQFF TGCGCCAGCAGCTTGACTAGCGGGACGAATGAGCAGTTCTTC
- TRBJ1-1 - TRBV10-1 CASSLAPPTGNTEAFF TGCGCCAGCAGTCTAGCCCCCCCGACAGGGAACACTGAAGCTTTCTTT
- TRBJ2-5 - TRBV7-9 CASSLDREGETQYF TGTGCCAGCAGCTTAGACAGGGAGGGAGAGACCCAGTACTTC
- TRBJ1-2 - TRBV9 CASSVALRGGGYTF TGTGCCAGCAGCGTAGCTCTTAGGGGAGGTGGCTACACCTTC
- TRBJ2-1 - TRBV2 CASSGPIAGLLYNEQFF TGTGCCAGCAGCGGCCCCATCGCGGGGCTTCTATACAATGAGCAGTTCTTC
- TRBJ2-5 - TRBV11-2 CASSLWGVMETQYF TGTGCCAGCAGCTTATGGGGGGTTATGGAGACCCAGTACTTC
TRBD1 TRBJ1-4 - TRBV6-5 CASADRGRHEKLFF TGTGCCAGCGCAGACAGGGGGCGTCACGAAAAACTGTTTTTT
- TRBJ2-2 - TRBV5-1 CASSLAGPSNGELFF TGCGCCAGCAGCTTGGCAGGGCCTAGTAACGGGGAGCTGTTTTTT
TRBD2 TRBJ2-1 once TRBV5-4 CASSPLAGGLGEQFF TGTGCCAGCAGCCCATTAGCGGGGGGGCTGGGTGAGCAGTTCTTC
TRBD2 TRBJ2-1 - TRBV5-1 CASTFVLAGGNEQFF TGCGCCAGCACTTTCGTTCTAGCGGGGGGGAATGAGCAGTTCTTC
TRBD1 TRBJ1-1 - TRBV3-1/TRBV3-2 CASSQARDSVGSMNTEAFF TGTGCCAGCAGCCAAGCAAGGGACAGTGTCGGGTCAATGAACACTGAAGCTTTCTTT
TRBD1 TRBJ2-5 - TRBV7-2 CASRLGTGNQETQYF TGTGCCAGCAGGCTAGGGACAGGGAACCAAGAGACCCAGTACTTC
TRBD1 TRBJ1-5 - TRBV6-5 CASSPGTGEDQPQHF TGTGCCAGCAGCCCAGGGACAGGGGAGGATCAGCCCCAGCATTTT
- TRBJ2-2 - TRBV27 CASSSTHTGELFF TGTGCCAGCAGTTCCACACACACCGGGGAGCTGTTTTTT
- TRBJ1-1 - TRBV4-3 CASSQELSWGPANTEAFF TGCGCCAGCAGCCAAGAATTAAGTTGGGGGCCAGCGAACACTGAAGCTTTCTTT
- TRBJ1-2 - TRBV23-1 CASSRPFRPQKYGYTF TGCGCCAGCAGTCGCCCCTTCCGCCCCCAGAAATATGGCTACACCTTC
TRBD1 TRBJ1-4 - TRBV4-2 CASTLDRGNNEKLFF TGTGCCAGCACCCTGGACAGGGGCAATAATGAAAAACTGTTTTTT
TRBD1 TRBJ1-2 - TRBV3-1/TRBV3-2 CASSQEGTGRYYGYTF TGTGCCAGCAGCCAAGAGGGGACAGGGCGCTATTATGGCTACACCTTC
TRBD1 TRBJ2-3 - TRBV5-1 CASSEWDRNTDTQYF TGCGCCAGCAGCGAATGGGACAGAAACACAGATACGCAGTATTTT
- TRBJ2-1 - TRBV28 CASSLYGGGSGTEQFF TGTGCCAGCAGTTTATATGGGGGCGGCTCCGGGACTGAGCAGTTCTTC
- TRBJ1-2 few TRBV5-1 CASSLREPNYGYTF TGCGCCAGCAGCTTACGGGAACCCAACTATGGCTACACCTTC
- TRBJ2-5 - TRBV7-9 CASSLGGGNHGKTQYF TGTGCCAGCAGCTTAGGCGGAGGCAACCATGGGAAGACCCAGTACTTC
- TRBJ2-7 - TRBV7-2 CASSLGRSSYEQYF TGTGCCAGCAGCTTAGGCCGGAGCTCCTACGAGCAGTACTTC
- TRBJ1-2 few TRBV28 CASSLLRSNYGYTF TGTGCCAGCAGTTTATTGAGGTCTAACTATGGCTACACCTTC
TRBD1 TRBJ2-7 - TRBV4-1 CASSQETGPYEQYF TGCGCCAGCAGCCAAGAGACAGGGCCCTACGAGCAGTACTTC
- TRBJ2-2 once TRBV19 CASSTGQNTGELFF TGTGCCAGTAGTACGGGACAGAACACCGGGGAGCTGTTTTTT
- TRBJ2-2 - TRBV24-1 CATSVSGGGELFF TGTGCCACCAGTGTCTCCGGGGGCGGGGAGCTGTTTTTT
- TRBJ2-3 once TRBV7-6 CASSLAPRSSTDTQYF TGTGCCAGCAGCTTAGCTCCCCGTTCCAGCACAGATACGCAGTATTTT
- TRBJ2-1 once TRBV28 CASSEGSLGAAGNEQFF TGTGCCAGCAGCGAGGGAAGTTTGGGGGCGGCTGGCAATGAGCAGTTCTTC
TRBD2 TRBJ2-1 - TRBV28 CASSISSGPWDNEQFF TGTGCCAGCAGTATCTCTAGCGGGCCTTGGGACAATGAGCAGTTCTTC
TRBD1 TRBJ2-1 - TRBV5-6 CASSGTGAYDNEQFF TGTGCCAGCAGCGGGACAGGGGCCTACGACAATGAGCAGTTCTTC
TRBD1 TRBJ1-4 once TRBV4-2 CASSPFGQGRDEKLFF TGTGCCAGCAGCCCCTTTGGACAGGGCAGAGATGAAAAACTGTTTTTT